This T cell receptor (beta chain) was profiled in a study of molecular identifiers for immune sequencing clone quantification. In the study overall: For replicates, RNA isolated from about 20,000 or 100,000 naive CD8 cells was divided into five portions, of which four were sequenced.

J was trimmed by 2 bases and V by 0 bases; bases with no gene match: 9. From germline, CDR1 is DFQATT and CDR2 SNEGSKA (reference sequence). The CDR3 sequence is 16 residues long. TCRdb fed the PCR reads into MiXCR, producing one record per CDR3 protein. The sample has approximately 550,000 distinct CDR3 sequences, approximately 25% seen once; the top ten hold 0.76%. Study-wide findings and caveats: Under 1% of molecules in naive cells, but over 99% of effector molecules, belonged to clones above 20 RNA copies.

Sequencing libraries of naive CD8 cells derived from around 20,000 to 990,000 sorted cells with 10%, 30% or 50% RNA. As for this clonotype: What it binds is unknown.

This receptor was identified in a human donor in good health. Some libraries in this study had Jurkat cell RNA spiked in. Sequencing was carried out using naive CD8+ T cells from blood, with Jurkat cell RNA spiked in. Subset of the sample: FACS-sorted CD8+CD4-CCR7+CD45RA+ naive T cells. The chain uses TRBV20-1 and TRBJ2-7, with 8 bases identical to TRBD2. As DNA, the CDR3 is TGCAGTGCTAGAGATGGTGGCGGGGGGCAACCCTACGAGCAGTACTTC. Its translation is CSARDGGGGQPYEQYF.